This T cell receptor beta chain was sequenced during a study of CD8+CD57+ T cells in acquired aplastic anemia. Overall study: Sorted CD4+ and CD8+ cells yielded DNA averaging about 2.9 ug. Study findings and constraints: Controls did not differ significantly from patients in CD8+ Simpson's diversity. Patients and controls shared just under 30 CD8+ CDR3 sequences.

Patients who underwent sequencing had shown CD8+CD57+ cell expansion by flow cytometry. The patients, all of them, had severe acquired aplastic anemia. Of note for this clonotype: Antigen specificity is unknown.

Trimming stripped 4 bases from V and 3 bases from J, with 3 bases between. Germline values: CDR1 KGHDR, CDR2 SFDVKD. The CDR3 runs 11 residues. TCR beta VDJ combinations and CDR3 sequences were profiled from genomic DNA. TCRdb reprocessed the reads via MiXCR and lists one record per CDR3 protein. The sample shows more than 70,000 distinct CDR3 sequences, just over 70% of them seen only once. The TCR sequence derives from a human donor with aplastic anemia. Material: sorted CD4+, CD8+, or CD8+CD57+ T cells (not recorded which) from PBMCs. The gene calls are TRBV24-1 and TRBJ2-7; D gene unclear. The CDR3 nucleotides are TGTGCCACCAGTGACTACTACGAGCAGTACTTC. Translated: CATSDYYEQYF.